This is a list of T cell receptor beta chains from one sample in a study of blood T cell repertoires in COVID-19. Here immunoSEQ multiplex PCR was the method, and the copy in TCRdb shows in-frame clones only, minus some. The profile shows roughly 110,000 clones, roughly 76% of them singletons. Material: peripheral blood. Every receptor here comes from a human donor in a cohort sampled during active COVID-19. The CDR3 runs from the conserved cysteine through the conserved F or W. A D gene is named only where the DNA matches it firmly. Rows give clone size only sometimes, using once, few, many, or a class for an expanded clone.

clone_size: few
v_call: TRBV11-1
j_call: TRBJ1-6
d_call: TRBD1
cdr3_nt: TGTGCCAGCACCAGGGACAGGGTGAACTCACCCCTCCACTTT
cdr3_aa: CASTRDRVNSPLHF

clone_size: -
v_call: TRBV5-1
j_call: TRBJ2-7
d_call: TRBD1
cdr3_nt: TGCGCCAGCAGCGATCCGGGACAGGGTTTTCGCGAGCAGTACTTC
cdr3_aa: CASSDPGQGFREQYF

clone_size: -
v_call: TRBV11-2
j_call: TRBJ1-1
d_call: TRBD1
cdr3_nt: TGTGCCAGCAGTTGGGGGACAGACACTGAAGCTTTCTTT
cdr3_aa: CASSWGTDTEAFF

clone_size: -
v_call: TRBV4-3
j_call: TRBJ2-1
d_call: TRBD1
cdr3_nt: TGCGCCAGCAGCCGCCGACAGGGAAGCAATGAGCAGTTCTTC
cdr3_aa: CASSRRQGSNEQFF

clone_size: -
v_call: TRBV30
j_call: TRBJ1-4
d_call: -
cdr3_nt: TGTGCCTGGAGTGACTCGGTAAATGAAAAACTGTTTTTT
cdr3_aa: CAWSDSVNEKLFF

clone_size: -
v_call: TRBV21-1
j_call: TRBJ1-2
d_call: -
cdr3_nt: TGTGCCAGCAGCAAAATTCGGGGGTTCTATGGCTACACCTTC
cdr3_aa: CASSKIRGFYGYTF

clone_size: few
v_call: TRBV18
j_call: TRBJ1-4
d_call: -
cdr3_nt: TGTGCCAGCTCTTCGCAGTCAACTAATGAAAAACTGTTTTTT
cdr3_aa: CASSSQSTNEKLFF

clone_size: many
v_call: TRBV5-4
j_call: TRBJ2-2
d_call: TRBD1
cdr3_nt: TGTGCCAGCAGCCTGACAGGGGGGACCGGGGAGCTGTTTTTT
cdr3_aa: CASSLTGGTGELFF

clone_size: -
v_call: TRBV30
j_call: TRBJ2-2
d_call: -
cdr3_nt: TGTGCCTGGAGTGTCACAGTCGGGGAGCTGTTTTTT
cdr3_aa: CAWSVTVGELFF

clone_size: few
v_call: TRBV24-1
j_call: TRBJ1-2
d_call: TRBD1
cdr3_nt: TGTGCCACCAGTATCCGGGACAGTAATGGCTACACCTTC
cdr3_aa: CATSIRDSNGYTF

clone_size: -
v_call: TRBV6-5
j_call: TRBJ1-4
d_call: -
cdr3_nt: TGTGCCAGCAGTTACGCAGGGGCTGAAAAACTGTTTTTT
cdr3_aa: CASSYAGAEKLFF

clone_size: once
v_call: TRBV18
j_call: TRBJ2-7
d_call: TRBD1
cdr3_nt: TGTGCCAGCTCACCCGGAAGCGACAGGGGGCGAAACGAGCAGTACTTC
cdr3_aa: CASSPGSDRGRNEQYF

clone_size: -
v_call: TRBV27
j_call: TRBJ1-1
d_call: -
cdr3_nt: TGTGCCAGCAGTTTACTAACAGCGAACACTGAAGCTTTCTTT
cdr3_aa: CASSLLTANTEAFF

clone_size: -
v_call: TRBV2
j_call: TRBJ1-5
d_call: -
cdr3_nt: TGTGCCAGCAGTGAATCAAGTGGGGCCAATCAGCCCCAGCATTTT
cdr3_aa: CASSESSGANQPQHF

clone_size: -
v_call: TRBV5-1
j_call: TRBJ2-1
d_call: -
cdr3_nt: TGCGCCAGCAGCAACCTGGACAGGGGGTGGGCTAGCGGGGGTGTTTCCTACAATGAGCAGTTCTTC
cdr3_aa: CASSNLDRGWASGGVSYNEQFF

clone_size: -
v_call: TRBV4-3
j_call: TRBJ1-1
d_call: -
cdr3_nt: TGCGCCAGCAGCCAAGGTAGGGGGAACACTGAAGCTTTCTTT
cdr3_aa: CASSQGRGNTEAFF

clone_size: -
v_call: TRBV7-8
j_call: TRBJ1-5
d_call: TRBD1
cdr3_nt: TGTGCCAGCAGCTTAGCCGGGACAGGGGGGGATCAGCCCCAGCATTTT
cdr3_aa: CASSLAGTGGDQPQHF

clone_size: -
v_call: TRBV7-8
j_call: TRBJ2-1
d_call: TRBD2
cdr3_nt: TGTGCCAGCAGTGGACGGGGGGGCGTTCTAAATGAGCAGTTCTTC
cdr3_aa: CASSGRGGVLNEQFF

clone_size: once
v_call: TRBV9
j_call: TRBJ1-1
d_call: -
cdr3_nt: TGTGCCAGCGCTCAGGGACTTATGAACACTGAAGCTTTCTTT
cdr3_aa: CASAQGLMNTEAFF

clone_size: -
v_call: TRBV6-2/TRBV6-3
j_call: TRBJ1-6
d_call: -
cdr3_nt: TGTGCCAGCAGCCAGACCTGGCAGGTCGCCTTACCCCTCCACTTT
cdr3_aa: CASSQTWQVALPLHF

clone_size: -
v_call: TRBV11-2
j_call: TRBJ2-7
d_call: TRBD2
cdr3_nt: TGTGCCAGTAAGAATCTAGCGGGAGGGCTACGTCGCGAGCAGTACTTC
cdr3_aa: CASKNLAGGLRREQYF

clone_size: -
v_call: TRBV24-1
j_call: TRBJ1-2
d_call: TRBD1
cdr3_nt: TGTGCCACCCATACAGGGGGGGCAAATGGCTACACCTTC
cdr3_aa: CATHTGGANGYTF

clone_size: once
v_call: TRBV6-5
j_call: TRBJ2-7
d_call: -
cdr3_nt: TGTGCCAGCAGGCAGCTTAGTGGGGCTAGCGAGCAGTACTTC
cdr3_aa: CASRQLSGASEQYF

clone_size: -
v_call: TRBV10-2
j_call: TRBJ2-1
d_call: TRBD2
cdr3_nt: TGCGCCAGCACAAGAGGGGATTATGGCGGGAGCCGGGAGCAGTTCTTC
cdr3_aa: CASTRGDYGGSREQFF

clone_size: -
v_call: TRBV2
j_call: TRBJ1-2
d_call: -
cdr3_nt: TGTGCCAGCAGTGAGACCACAGCGGTTTTCTATGGCTACACCTTC
cdr3_aa: CASSETTAVFYGYTF

clone_size: -
v_call: TRBV5-6
j_call: TRBJ1-1
d_call: -
cdr3_nt: TGTGCCAGCTGGAGGAGGCCATCGACTGAAGCTTTCTTT
cdr3_aa: CASWRRPSTEAFF

clone_size: once
v_call: TRBV5-1
j_call: TRBJ2-1
d_call: -
cdr3_nt: TGCGCCAGCAGCTTGGTCCGGCTGAGGCGATACAATGAGCAGTTCTTC
cdr3_aa: CASSLVRLRRYNEQFF

clone_size: -
v_call: TRBV5-4
j_call: TRBJ2-1
d_call: -
cdr3_nt: TGTGCCAGCAGCACGGGGATTTTCTCCTACAATGAGCAGTTCTTC
cdr3_aa: CASSTGIFSYNEQFF